This is a list of T cell receptor beta chains from one sample in a study of TIL therapy for anti-PD-1-resistant metastatic lung cancer. Using immunoSEQ multiplex PCR, the repertoire was profiled, and TCRdb retains in-frame clones only, with some absent. The sample lists more than 90,000 clones; 65% were seen once. Sequenced here: tumor tissue, sampled at baseline. The source is a person aged 25 to 79 with non-small cell lung cancer. The CDR3 runs from the conserved cysteine through the conserved F or W. The order of the fields is D gene, J gene, clone size, V gene, CDR3 DNA, CDR3 protein. The D gene is left open where the match is weak. Size is omitted from some rows. Given values are once, few, many or a class for expanded clones.

. TRBJ1-1 few TRBV6-1 TGTGCCAGCAGTGAGACAGTGCAGAACGAAGCTTTCTTT CASSETVQNEAFF
. TRBJ1-1 . TRBV9 TGTGCCAGCAGCGTACAGGGAACTGAAGCTTTCTTT CASSVQGTEAFF
TRBD1 TRBJ2-1 . TRBV6-5 TGTGCCACCGTTCCGGGACAGGGGTACAATGAGCAGTTCTTC CATVPGQGYNEQFF
TRBD2 TRBJ2-7 few TRBV7-2 TGTGCCAGCAGCCGGAGCGGGAGTGATTACGAGCAGTACTTC CASSRSGSDYEQYF
. TRBJ2-3 . TRBV6-5 TGTGCCAGCAGTTATGGGGATACGCAGTATTTT CASSYGDTQYF
TRBD1 TRBJ2-5 . TRBV5-1 TGCGCCAGCAGCGAACAGGGGGCGCGGGAGACCCAGTACTTC CASSEQGARETQYF
. TRBJ2-1 . TRBV7-2 TGTGCCAGCAGCCCATCCCCAGCGGGCAATGAGCAGTTCTTC CASSPSPAGNEQFF
TRBD2 TRBJ2-3 . TRBV7-6 TGTGCCAGCAGCCCCGCGCGGGGGAGCACAGATACGCAGTATTTT CASSPARGSTDTQYF
. TRBJ2-7 . TRBV7-2 TGTGCCAGCAGCTTAGCGGGGGTTAACCACGAGCAGTACTTC CASSLAGVNHEQYF
TRBD2 TRBJ2-3 once TRBV4-3 TGCGCCAGCAGTCCGGGACTAGCGGGGAGCGCAGATACGCAGTATTTT CASSPGLAGSADTQYF
. TRBJ1-2 few TRBV28 TGTGCCAGCAGTTTAAATATCGGCTATGGCTACACCTTC CASSLNIGYGYTF
. TRBJ1-5 once TRBV20-1 TGCAGTGCGAGTCTATCGGGAAATCAGCCCCAGCATTTT CSASLSGNQPQHF
. TRBJ2-3 . TRBV6-6 TGTGCCAGCAGACGTGGCGGGGGCACAGATACGCAGTATTTT CASRRGGGTDTQYF
. TRBJ2-5 . TRBV2 TGTGCCAGCAGTGAATTCGGGGGCGAGGAGACCCAGTACTTC CASSEFGGEETQYF
TRBD2 TRBJ2-7 once TRBV6-2/TRBV6-3 TGTGCCAGCAGTTACGCTAGCGGGAGCTTCCTCACCCCCTACGAGCAGTACTTC CASSYASGSFLTPYEQYF
. TRBJ1-1 . TRBV18 TGTGCCAGCTCTCCTACGTCAGGGGACGCTGAAGCTTTCTTT CASSPTSGDAEAFF
TRBD2 TRBJ2-3 . TRBV27 TGTGCCAGCAGTGCGGGGGGCGGGACAGATACGCAGTATTTT CASSAGGGTDTQYF
. TRBJ1-3 . TRBV20-1 TGCAGTGCTAGTTCCAGTGGGGGAAACACCATATATTTT CSASSSGGNTIYF
. TRBJ1-5 few TRBV19 TGTGCCAGTAGTATCGTACAGGGCAATAGCAATCAGCCCCAGCATTTT CASSIVQGNSNQPQHF
TRBD2 TRBJ2-7 . TRBV27 TGTGCCAGCAGTAGGACTAGCGGACTTCCTAACGAGCAGTACTTC CASSRTSGLPNEQYF
. TRBJ1-2 . TRBV28 TGTGCCAGCAGTTTAGAGGGTTTCCAACGCGGCTACACCTTC CASSLEGFQRGYTF
. TRBJ2-3 . TRBV4-3 TGCGCCAGCAGCCAAGTACACAGGGACACAGATACGCAGTATTTT CASSQVHRDTDTQYF
TRBD1 TRBJ1-4 once TRBV6-5 TGTGCCAGCAGCCGGGACAGGCAGACTAATGAAAAACTGTTTTTT CASSRDRQTNEKLFF
TRBD2 TRBJ2-1 . TRBV11-2 TGTGCCAGCAGCTTAGTGGGACTGGCGGGAGGTGAGCAGTTCTTC CASSLVGLAGGEQFF
TRBD1 TRBJ1-2 . TRBV19 TGTGCCAGTAGTATGGGTGACAGGGGTCCCCACTATGGCTACACCTTC CASSMGDRGPHYGYTF
. TRBJ2-5 . TRBV2 TGTGCCAGCAGTGAGGAGAGGACACCTCAAGAGACCCAGTACTTC CASSEERTPQETQYF
. TRBJ1-5 few TRBV28 TGTGCCAGCAGTGGTGGGGATCAGCCCCAGCATTTT CASSGGDQPQHF
. TRBJ1-1 . TRBV4-1 TGCGCCAGCAGAACAGGGACGAGGGGCACTGAAGCTTTCTTT CASRTGTRGTEAFF
TRBD1 TRBJ2-7 . TRBV6-5 TGTGCCAGCAGTATACAGGGGCTCTCCTACGAGCAGTACTTC CASSIQGLSYEQYF
. TRBJ2-2 . TRBV2 TGTGCCAGCACCCCTAAACAAGGGACTCGGTCCGGGGAGCTGTTTTTT CASTPKQGTRSGELFF
. TRBJ1-4 . TRBV9 TGTGCCAGCAGCGTGAGATTTAATGAAAAACTGTTTTTT CASSVRFNEKLFF
. TRBJ2-7 . TRBV19 TGTGCCAGTAGAATGGGGGTAACAGGCGAGCAGTACTTC CASRMGVTGEQYF
TRBD1 TRBJ1-5 . TRBV24-1 TGTGCCACCAGTGATGCCCAGGGGGCGAGCAATCAGCCCCAGCATTTT CATSDAQGASNQPQHF
TRBD2 TRBJ2-2 few TRBV5-5 TGTGCCAGCAGCCCCCGGGAGGGTGGGGAGCTGTTTTTT CASSPREGGELFF
TRBD2 TRBJ2-1 once TRBV5-1 TGCGCCAGCAGCTTCGGGAAACGGGAGGGGTACAATGAGCAGTTCTTC CASSFGKREGYNEQFF
. TRBJ2-7 . TRBV4-2 TGTGCCAGCAGCCAACGGACTGCCCCCTCCTACGAGCAGTACTTC CASSQRTAPSYEQYF
TRBD2 TRBJ2-1 many TRBV6-2/TRBV6-3 TGTGCCAGCAGTATCCTCCCCGGGACTAGCGGGATGAATGAGCAGTTCTTC CASSILPGTSGMNEQFF
. TRBJ2-7 . TRBV19 TGTGCCAGTAGTATTGGGGCGGGCGCTACCTACGAGCAGTACTTC CASSIGAGATYEQYF
TRBD2 TRBJ2-3 . TRBV14 TGTGCCAGCAGCCTAGCGGGAGCAGATACGCAGTATTTT CASSLAGADTQYF
TRBD1 TRBJ2-1 many TRBV6-4 TGTGCCAGCAGTGAAAAACCGGGACAGGGCTACAATGAGCAGTTCTTC CASSEKPGQGYNEQFF
. TRBJ1-1 many TRBV7-6 TGTGCCAGCAGCTTATATAGTTTTAACACTGAAGCTTTCTTT CASSLYSFNTEAFF
. TRBJ2-3 . TRBV7-2 TGTGCCAGCAGCCGCTGGTCAGATACGCAGTATTTT CASSRWSDTQYF
TRBD1 TRBJ1-4 few TRBV6-6 TGTGCCAGCAGTCGAGTACGACAGGGGGGAGGGACGCCTAAAAAACTGTTTTTT CASSRVRQGGGTPKKLFF
TRBD2 TRBJ2-1 . TRBV19 TGTGCCAGTAGTATTTCTAGCGGGAGACTGGGCTCCTACAATGAGCAGTTCTTC CASSISSGRLGSYNEQFF
. TRBJ1-5 . TRBV6-2/TRBV6-3 TGTGCCAGCAGTTATTCGTCGACCCGACAGCCCCAGCATTTT CASSYSSTRQPQHF
TRBD2 TRBJ2-3 . TRBV5-4 TGTGCCAGCAGCTTGCGACTAGCGGGAGGGGATACGCAGTATTTT CASSLRLAGGDTQYF
. TRBJ1-3 . TRBV4-2 TGTGCCAGCAGCCAAGATAATGGAAACACCATATATTTT CASSQDNGNTIYF
. TRBJ2-7 few TRBV2 TGTGCCAGCAGTGAACTAGCCAGAGGGGGAATCGAGCAGTACTTC CASSELARGGIEQYF
TRBD2 TRBJ2-1 . TRBV7-2 TGTGCCAGCAGCCCTAGCGGGGGGCTCTCCTACAATGAGCAGTTCTTC CASSPSGGLSYNEQFF
TRBD1 TRBJ2-2 few TRBV24-1 TGTGCCACCAGTGATCGCTGGACAGGGCCCACCGTCGGGGAGCTGTTTTTT CATSDRWTGPTVGELFF
. TRBJ2-7 . TRBV19 TGTGCCAGTAGTATGGGACATTTGGGGGCCTACGAGCAGTACTTC CASSMGHLGAYEQYF
TRBD2 TRBJ2-3 . TRBV19 TGTGCCAGTAGGGACCGAGCGGGGGGGAGCACAGATACGCAGTATTTT CASRDRAGGSTDTQYF